This record covers a single T cell receptor beta chain. Which antigen it targets is not known. No qualities accompany the bases; no much larger clone lies one base away. These data come from a study of sequential checkpoint blockade in melanoma (dated by TCRdb to between 2019 and 2020). Background for the entire study: Patients were assigned by 1:1 randomization to either first-line nivolumab followed by ipilimumab (arm A) or ipilimumab followed by nivolumab (arm B). Maintenance nivolumab came after each of the two trial sequences.

TCRbeta CDR3 regions were immunosequenced from genomic DNA with the immunoSEQ Assay. Prior to high-throughput sequencing, genomic DNA was amplified by bias-controlled multiplex PCR. Per the source publication's procedure: To quantify the absolute abundance of each unique TCRbeta CDR3 region, the sequences were collapsed and filtered. Clonality, defined as 1 minus Pielou's evenness, was calculated using productive rearrangements only. A previously published method was used to identify clones whose frequencies were significantly greater in on-treatment samples than in baseline samples. TCRdb mirrors the immuneACCESS table, restricted to in-frame sequences. Some clones are absent from its copies; in checked studies, under half trace to an unresolved V gene, and the reason for the others is unknown. The DNA gave D and trimming, while V, J and clone size come from that table. This sample has tens of thousands of clones in its table, and about 88% of those were observed once. The ten largest clones take up 14% of the sample.

General findings and caveats noted by the study authors: The model for predicting response that combines TCR metrics with mutation burden needs to be validated in larger, independent patient cohorts.

The treatment or condition label here, explained by the study, means: randomized to nivolumab then ipilimumab (arm A) or the reverse (arm B). None of the patients in the trial had previously been given DNA-damaging chemotherapy. A FACS Aria II flow cytometer was used to sort live CD3+CD8+ cells that were negative for CD19 and CD56 from thawed PBMCs. Samples were obtained from patients with melanoma enrolled in CheckMate 064, a randomized, open-label phase II trial of sequential checkpoint blockade. Peripheral blood mononuclear cells were collected by leukapheresis, purified using Ficoll-Paque, and frozen in human serum containing approximately 9.4% DMSO. Immediately after sorting, the purity of the sorted blood CD3+CD8+ cells was confirmed to be >98%, and DNA was then extracted. The material sequenced was CD8+ T cells sorted from blood (inferred from file names), taken from a patient given nivolumab and ipilimumab in sequence. This TCR came from a human donor with melanoma.

The DNA is as follows: TGTGCCTGGACTTACGGGGGTAGGGATGGCTACACCTTC. Its coded protein is CAWTYGGRDGYTF. Recombination joined TRBV30 with TRBJ1-2, with a tentative D gene TRBD1 over 5 matching bases. Spanning cysteine to phenylalanine, the CDR3 consists of 13 amino acids. The read is trimmed to its CDR3 DNA, 39 bases read in frame from base 1. The germline V gene (reference sequence) provides CDR1 GTSNPN and CDR2 SVGIG. V is reduced by 4 bases and J by 6 bases, leaving a spacing of 15 bases between them.